These 22 T cell receptor beta chains came from one sample sequenced in a study of cytomegalovirus exposure and HLA in healthy donors. The study ran its PCR with 60 Vbeta and 13 Jbeta primers. Produced via immunoSEQ multiplex PCR; TCRdb's table is partial and in-frame only. The profile shows some 120,000 clones, around 72% of them singletons. The sample was PBMCs. These receptors originate from a woman aged 45 to 65 in good health and CMV-seropositive.

The V call is TRBV5-5, the J call TRBJ2-5; D remains unclear. Germline V gives CDR1 SGHKS, CDR2 YYEKEE (reference sequence). Trimming removed 2 bases from V and 2 bases from J, with 7 bases in between. This CDR3 has 13 amino acids. In nucleotides, the CDR3 is TGTGCCAGCAGCTTTCAAAATCAAGAGACCCAGTACTTC. It yields the protein CASSFQNQETQYF.

V is TRBV5-6 and J is TRBJ1-6, with 10 bases that match TRBD1. V gave up 4 bases and J gave up 10 bases; unmatched junction bases: 8. This CDR3 contains 15 residues. Per germline, CDR1 SGHDT and CDR2 YYEEEE. CDR3 amino acids: CASSPQGTGESPLHF. The CDR3 bases are TGTGCCAGCAGCCCGCAGGGGACAGGGGAATCACCCCTCCACTTT.

The chain has TRBV19 and TRBJ2-2; 7 positions match TRBD2. CDR3 size: 15 residues. V was pared by 3 bases and J by 6 bases, with 7 bases of the junction left unmatched. CDR1 LNHDA and CDR2 SQIVND come from the germline V gene (reference sequence). In nucleotides, the CDR3 is TGTGCCAGTAGTATTAGCGGGCCCGACGCCGGGGAGCTGTTTTTT. Translated, it gives CASSISGPDAGELFF.

The V gene is TRBV18, the J gene TRBJ1-2; TRBD1 aligns across 9 bases. Trimming removed 3 bases from V and 4 bases from J; junction bases left unmatched: 3. The CDR3 contains 14 residues. Germline CDR1 reads KGHSH; CDR2 reads LQKENI. The CDR3 sequence is CASSPDRGPYGYTF. The CDR3 DNA reads TGTGCCAGCTCACCGGACAGGGGCCCCTATGGCTACACCTTC.

This clone came up a few times. The V call is TRBV6-5, the J call TRBJ2-1, with TRBD2 matching over 12 bases. V dropped 5 bases and J dropped 2; count of bases not matched to a gene: 1. Germline lookup yields CDR1 MNHEY and CDR2 SVGAGI. The CDR3 runs 15 residues. CDR3 amino acids: CASSRTSGAYNEQFF. CDR3 in DNA: TGTGCCAGCAGTCGGACTAGCGGGGCCTACAATGAGCAGTTCTTC.

The chain combines TRBV5-1 with TRBJ1-2; D may be TRBD1 (5 bases). V dropped 0 bases and J dropped 4 bases, with 10 bases sitting between them. The CDR3 has 14 residues. Germline values: CDR1 SGHRS, CDR2 YFSETQ. The DNA of the CDR3 is TGCGCCAGCAGCTTGGGACAGCCCGGCTATGGCTACACCTTC. Protein sequence: CASSLGQPGYGYTF.

J is TRBJ1-1 and V is TRBV20-1; D gene uncertain. CDR1 DFQATT and CDR2 SNEGSKA come from the germline V gene (reference sequence). This CDR3 is 11 amino acids long. The CDR3 loop is CSGGLNTEAFF. The CDR3 DNA reads as TGCAGCGGAGGGCTGAACACTGAAGCTTTCTTT.

This chain joins TRBV7-9 and TRBJ2-1; 7 positions match TRBD2. V lost 4 bases to trimming and J lost 5 bases; unmatched junction nucleotides: 8. From germline, CDR1 is SEHNR and CDR2 FQNEAQ (reference sequence). CDR3 length: 15 amino acids. The CDR3 DNA follows: TGTGCCAGCAGCTCGGTAGCGGGCAAGAACAATGAGCAGTTCTTC. It translates to CASSSVAGKNNEQFF.

The rearrangement uses TRBV6-6 and TRBJ2-7, with TRBD2 as a possible D gene (6 bases). The CDR3 consists of 14 residues. Germline CDR1 and CDR2: MNHNY and SVGAGI (reference sequence). Deletions cut 5 bases from V and 4 bases from J, with 15 bases between. CDR3 bases: TGTGCCAGCAGTCTAGCGCGGAGTAGGTACGAGCAGTACTTC. Translating it yields CASSLARSRYEQYF.

The rearrangement uses TRBV4-1 and TRBJ1-3, with TRBD1 matching over 7 bases. The germline V gene encodes CDR1 MGHRA and CDR2 YSYEKL. V trimming: 3 bases; J trimming: 2 bases; junction bases outside the gene matches: 7. The CDR3 has 16 residues. CDR3 DNA: TGCGCCAGCAGCCACGACAACAGGGGAACTGGAAACACCATATATTTT. Translation: CASSHDNRGTGNTIYF.

A few counts support this clone. The chain employs TRBV4-2 and TRBJ2-2; 9 bases are a match to TRBD2. The V gene's germline CDR1 is LGHNA and CDR2 YNFKEQ. The length of the CDR3 is 16 residues. With V trimmed by 0 bases and J by 6 bases, 5 bases remained unmatched. Here the CDR3 reads CASSQDEAGGPGELFF. The CDR3 DNA follows: TGTGCCAGCAGCCAAGATGAGGCGGGGGGGCCCGGGGAGCTGTTTTTT.

The V and J genes are TRBV5-1 and TRBJ2-5; TRBD2 might be the D (5 bases). The CDR3 spans 13 residues. Trimming stripped 2 bases from V and 5 bases from J, with 10 bases between. CDR1 and CDR2 from the germline V gene are SGHRS and YFSETQ. CDR3 sequence (DNA): TGCGCCAGCAGCTTTATCCCGGGGGAGACCCAGTACTTC. Residues: CASSFIPGETQYF.

The chain employs TRBV6-6 and TRBJ2-1, with TRBD1 as a possible D gene (6 bases). The ends were cut back, 0 bases at V and 3 bases at J, with 9 bases in the middle. The CDR3 consists of 15 residues. The V gene's germline CDR1 is MNHNY and CDR2 SVGAGI (reference sequence). The CDR3 protein is CASSYSGQYYNEQFF. CDR3 nucleotide sequence: TGTGCCAGCAGTTACTCAGGACAGTACTACAATGAGCAGTTCTTC.

The rearrangement links TRBV7-9 to TRBJ2-7; unclear D gene. The CDR3 consists of 14 residues. V dropped 7 bases and J dropped 0 bases, with 13 bases sitting between them. The germline V gene encodes CDR1 SEHNR and CDR2 FQNEAQ (reference sequence). The DNA of the CDR3 is TGTGCCAGCACCCAAGGTGGCGGCTCCTACGAGCAGTACTTC. Translation gives CASTQGGGSYEQYF.

The V and J genes are TRBV9 and TRBJ2-3; D call uncertain. Trimming took 0 bases from V and 6 from J, leaving 11 bases between them. This CDR3 contains 14 residues. Germline V gives CDR1 SGDLS, CDR2 YYNGEE. DNA for the CDR3: TGTGCCAGCAGCGTAGAAGTAGCCTCGGATACGCAGTATTTT. Its translation: CASSVEVASDTQYF.

The chain carries TRBV29-1 and TRBJ2-7, with D tentatively TRBD1 (5 bases). V lost 1 base to trimming and J lost 2 bases, with 18 bases between them. The CDR3 covers 16 residues. Germline CDR1 and CDR2: SQVTM and ANQGSEA. The CDR3, as DNA: TGCAGCGTTGAAGGCGATACAGGTGATACTACCTACGAGCAGTACTTC. Its translation is CSVEGDTGDTTYEQYF.

The chain joins TRBV5-1 to TRBJ1-2; a weak D match, TRBD1 (5 bases). The CDR3 has 14 residues. Germline values: CDR1 SGHRS, CDR2 YFSETQ. V was shortened by 0 bases and J by 5 bases, with 11 bases between the two germline ends. For the CDR3, the DNA is TGCGCCAGCAGCTTGGAAGGGGAGGTTTATGGCTACACCTTC. Its translation: CASSLEGEVYGYTF.

The chain has TRBV4-1 and TRBJ1-5; D gene uncertain. The CDR3 has 13 amino acids. Germline V gene data show CDR1 as MGHRA and CDR2 as YSYEKL. Trimming left V 0 bases short and J 6 bases short, with 6 bases between. The CDR3 coding sequence is TGCGCCAGCAGCCAAGACAGGTTTCAGCCCCAGCATTTT. Its protein is CASSQDRFQPQHF.

CDR3 sequence: CASSEVDRPKKLISYNEQFF. DNA for the CDR3: TGCGCCAGCAGTGAGGTCGACAGGCCAAAGAAGCTGATCTCCTACAATGAGCAGTTCTTC. J is TRBJ2-1 and V is TRBV10-1, with D perhaps matching TRBD1 (6 bases). This CDR3 contains 20 residues. Trimming removed 2 bases at V and 0 bases at J, with 23 bases between. CDR1 WNHNN and CDR2 SYGVQD come from the germline V gene (reference sequence).

In this sample, this clone turned up a few times. CDR3 protein: CASSLTSYEQYF. The CDR3 nucleotides are TGTGCCAGCAGCTTGACGTCCTACGAGCAGTACTTC. The gene calls are TRBV5-4 and TRBJ2-5; D gene uncertain. The DNA end is a closer match to TRBJ2-7, so the J assignment may be wrong. This CDR3 comprises 12 residues. Germline V gene lookup returns CDR1 SGHNT and CDR2 YYREEE (reference sequence).

The chain couples TRBV4-3 to TRBJ1-2; 11 bases agree with TRBD1. The V segment lost 7 bases and the J segment 7 bases; nucleotides outside the gene matches: 2. CDR1 and CDR2 (germline): LGHNA, YSLEER. This CDR3 is 12 amino acids long. The CDR3 loop reads CASKGQGVGYTF. As DNA, the CDR3 is TGCGCCAGCAAGGGACAGGGGGTTGGCTACACCTTC.

The chain carries TRBV27 and TRBJ1-4, with D perhaps matching TRBD1 (6 bases). Germline loops: CDR1 MNHEY, CDR2 SMNVEV (reference sequence). There are 14 residues in the CDR3. V shed 4 bases and J shed 7 bases, with 13 bases lying between them. The CDR3 nucleotides read TGTGCCAGCAGTTCCGGACAGTGGCCTGAAAAACTGTTTTTT. This sequence encodes CASSSGQWPEKLFF.